This T cell receptor (beta chain) was identified during a study of breast tumors, draining lymph nodes, adjacent tissues. General study findings and limits: Compared with lymph nodes, tumors were less diverse; compared with nontumor tissue, more.

The CDR3 totals 12 residues. Germline CDR1 MNHEY, CDR2 SVGAGI. V was pared by 10 bases and J by 8 bases, with 17 bases between. Axillary draining lymph nodes of breast cancer patients supplied the node samples. TCRdb processed the multiplex PCR reads anew with MiXCR; each CDR3 protein has one entry. The sample shows about 230,000 distinct CDR3 sequences, about a third of them seen only once. Concerning this clonotype: Its antigen is currently unknown.

This receptor was taken from a female donor with breast cancer. Some clones in this sample may be carry-over from other donors' samples. The sequenced sample consisted of axillary lymph node tissue. This chain uses TRBV6-5 with TRBJ1-2; possibly TRBD1 for D (6 bases). The CDR3 DNA reads as TGTGCCAACAGACCAGGGGCTCAAGGCTACACCTTC. Encoded protein: CANRPGAQGYTF.